Ten or more counts support the clone carrying this TCR beta chain. This beta chain slipped into a library made for alpha chains as a stray read, so its size is not meaningful. Germline V CDR1 and CDR2: KGHSH, LQKENI. V gave up 6 bases and J gave up 6 bases; unmatched junction bases: 8. The CDR3 contains 14 residues. The data stem from a study of spatial heterogeneity in lung cancer. A distinct unique molecular identifier was carried by each TCR cDNA molecule. TCRdb used MiXCR to reprocess the 5' RACE reads, holding one entry per CDR3 protein. In the table there are over 10,000 distinct CDR3 sequences, 3% to 5% of which are singletons. Time point described: sample taken at primary tumor resection. From tumor, nontumor lung or frozen PBMC, whole RNA was taken unsorted for sequencing.

The input for sequencing was PBMCs, taken at surgery. The chain has TRBV18 and TRBJ2-3; 8 nucleotides match TRBD1. The sequence derives from a male donor with early-stage non-small cell lung cancer. The CDR3 coding sequence is TGTGCCAGCTCCGCGACAGGGGCTCGGGATACGCAGTATTTT. Residues: CASSATGARDTQYF.